A selection of T cell receptor beta chains follows, all from one sample in a study of T cell changes during pregnancy in multiple sclerosis. TCRdb's copy holds only in-frame clones and misses some; the assay was immunoSEQ multiplex PCR. The sample carries about 69,000 clones, approximately 90% recorded once. Sample: peripheral blood, taken in the third trimester of pregnancy. These receptors came from a female donor with multiple sclerosis, enrolled in a pregnancy study. Both conserved end residues are part of each CDR3. Fields, in order: clone size, D gene, V gene, CDR3 length, J gene, CDR3 protein, CDR3 DNA. A D gene is named only where the DNA matches it firmly. Size is omitted from some rows. Given values are once, few, many or a class for expanded clones.

size: few
D: -
V: TRBV29-1
length: 11
J: TRBJ1-1
CDR3: CSGRGDTEAFF
DNA: TGCAGCGGTCGGGGGGACACTGAAGCTTTCTTT

size: -
D: -
V: TRBV2
length: 14
J: TRBJ2-5
CDR3: CASSFRGKQETQYF
DNA: TGTGCCAGCAGTTTCCGGGGGAAACAAGAGACCCAGTACTTC

size: -
D: -
V: TRBV2
length: 12
J: TRBJ2-1
CDR3: CASSERSNEQFF
DNA: TGTGCCAGCAGTGAGAGGAGTAATGAGCAGTTCTTC

size: -
D: -
V: TRBV19
length: 14
J: TRBJ1-1
CDR3: CASSLGPASTEAFF
DNA: TGTGCCAGTAGTCTCGGCCCAGCGAGCACTGAAGCTTTCTTT

size: -
D: -
V: TRBV4-2
length: 13
J: TRBJ1-2
CDR3: CASSQDSSFGYTF
DNA: TGTGCCAGCAGCCAAGATTCGTCGTTTGGCTACACCTTC

size: -
D: -
V: TRBV11-2
length: 16
J: TRBJ2-2
CDR3: CASSLGRGVGTGELFF
DNA: TGTGCCAGCAGCTTAGGCAGGGGAGTGGGCACCGGGGAGCTGTTTTTT

size: -
D: -
V: TRBV6-5
length: 16
J: TRBJ1-2
CDR3: CASSFSPEDYRGGYTF
DNA: TGTGCCAGCAGTTTCTCTCCCGAGGACTACAGAGGTGGCTACACCTTC

size: -
D: -
V: TRBV6-6
length: 14
J: TRBJ1-2
CDR3: CASSYSNGLYGYTF
DNA: TGTGCCAGCAGTTACTCGAATGGGCTCTATGGCTACACCTTC

size: -
D: -
V: TRBV7-2
length: 16
J: TRBJ1-2
CDR3: CASSPSLYREGYGYTF
DNA: TGTGCCAGCAGCCCCTCCCTTTACAGGGAAGGCTATGGCTACACCTTC

size: -
D: -
V: TRBV4-3
length: 15
J: TRBJ1-2
CDR3: CASSQDQGPSYGYTF
DNA: TGCGCCAGCAGCCAAGATCAGGGGCCGAGCTATGGCTACACCTTC

size: once
D: TRBD1
V: TRBV11-2
length: 14
J: TRBJ2-3
CDR3: CASSRTGGADTQYF
DNA: TGTGCCAGCAGCCGGACAGGGGGCGCAGATACGCAGTATTTT

size: once
D: -
V: TRBV4-1
length: 16
J: TRBJ1-3
CDR3: CASSPRSPLFGNTIYF
DNA: TGCGCCAGCAGCCCCAGGTCCCCCCTGTTTGGAAACACCATATATTTT

size: -
D: -
V: TRBV5-6
length: 15
J: TRBJ2-6
CDR3: CASSLVRSGANVLTF
DNA: TGTGCCAGCAGCTTGGTCCGCTCTGGGGCCAACGTCCTGACTTTC